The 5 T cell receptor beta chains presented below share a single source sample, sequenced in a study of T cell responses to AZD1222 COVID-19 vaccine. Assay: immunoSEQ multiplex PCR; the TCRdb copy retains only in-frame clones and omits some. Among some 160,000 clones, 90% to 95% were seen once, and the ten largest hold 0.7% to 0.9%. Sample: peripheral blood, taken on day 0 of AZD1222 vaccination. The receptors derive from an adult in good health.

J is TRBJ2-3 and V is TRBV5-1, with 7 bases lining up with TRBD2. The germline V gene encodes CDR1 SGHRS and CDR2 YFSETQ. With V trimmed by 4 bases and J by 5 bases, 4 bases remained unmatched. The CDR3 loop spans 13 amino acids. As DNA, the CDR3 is TGCGCCAGCAGCGCCGAGCGGGGAGATACGCAGTATTTT. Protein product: CASSAERGDTQYF.

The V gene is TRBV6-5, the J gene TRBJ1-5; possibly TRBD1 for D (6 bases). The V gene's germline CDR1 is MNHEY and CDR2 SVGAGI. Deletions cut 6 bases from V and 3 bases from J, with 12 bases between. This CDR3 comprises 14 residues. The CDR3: CASSPDRTNQPQHF. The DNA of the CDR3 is TGTGCCAGCAGCCCGGACAGAACCAATCAGCCCCAGCATTTT.

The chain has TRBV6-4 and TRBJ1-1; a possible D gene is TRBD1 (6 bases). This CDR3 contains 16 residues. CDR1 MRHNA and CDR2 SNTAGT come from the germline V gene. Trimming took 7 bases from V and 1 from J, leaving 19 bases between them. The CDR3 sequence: CASKIGRGQKNTEAFF. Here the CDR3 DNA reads TGTGCCAGCAAGATAGGCAGGGGCCAAAAGAACACTGAAGCTTTCTTT.

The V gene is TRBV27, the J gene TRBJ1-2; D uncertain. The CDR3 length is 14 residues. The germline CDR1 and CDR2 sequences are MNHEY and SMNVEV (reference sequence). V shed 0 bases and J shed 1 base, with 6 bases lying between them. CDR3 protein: CASSLSAVNYGYTF. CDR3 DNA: TGTGCCAGCAGTTTATCCGCGGTTAACTATGGCTACACCTTC.

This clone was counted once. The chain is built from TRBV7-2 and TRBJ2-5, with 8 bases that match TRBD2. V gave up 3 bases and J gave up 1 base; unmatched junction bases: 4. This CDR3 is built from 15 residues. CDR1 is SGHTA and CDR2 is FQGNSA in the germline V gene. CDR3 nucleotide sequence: TGTGCCAGCAGCTTTGTTGGACTAGCCCAAGAGACCCAGTACTTC. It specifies CASSFVGLAQETQYF.